This T cell receptor (beta chain) is from a study of OX40 agonist ivuxolimab in advanced cancers. Study-wide results and caveats: Expanded clones tended on average to be more numerous among CD8+ T cells than CD4+. CD4+ and CD8+ blood T cells expanded clonally by week 6 at 0.1 to 3.0 mg/kg.

A word on this clone: Its antigen is unknown.

The CDR3 has 14 amino acids. With 3 bases removed from V and 3 bases from J, the gap between germline ends came to 9 bases. Looked up from germline, CDR1 is LNHDA and CDR2 is SQIVND (reference sequence). The data were produced by immunoSEQ multiplex PCR, yet TCRdb's version contains in-frame clones alone and is incomplete. This table holds roughly 93,000 clones, about 84% found once. The specimen was CD4+ or CD8+ T cells sorted from blood, collected in a trial of the OX40 agonist ivuxolimab. This sequence originates from an adult with an advanced solid tumor such as melanoma, head and neck, liver or kidney cancer. V is TRBV19 and J is TRBJ1-3; a weak D match, TRBD1 (5 bases). In DNA, the CDR3 is TGTGCCAGTAGTATCCGAGGGGTTGGAAACACCATATATTTT. Residues: CASSIRGVGNTIYF.